This T cell receptor beta chain was profiled in a study of breast tumors, draining lymph nodes, adjacent tissues. Study-level findings and limits: Luminal-like breast cancer showed significantly greater tumor-nontumor repertoire similarity than basal-like breast cancer did. Most tumor T cells seemingly derive from lymph node, then expand in tumor.

Axillary draining lymph nodes of breast cancer patients supplied the node samples. This clonotype is a singleton in its sample. Its antigen is not identified. MiXCR was run by TCRdb on the multiplex PCR reads, yielding one entry per CDR3 protein. This table holds fewer than 200,000 distinct CDR3 sequences, roughly 30% found once. The CDR3 totals 15 residues. The trim removed 3 bases at V and 11 bases at J, leaving 12 bases unmatched. CDR1 is KGHDR and CDR2 is SFDVKD in the germline V gene. The rearrangement uses TRBV24-1 and TRBJ1-2; 9 positions agree with TRBD1. The receptor was isolated from a female donor with breast cancer. Some clones in this sample may be carry-over from other donors' samples. The sequencing sample was made of axillary lymph node tissue. The CDR3 spells CATSDPLDRGGGYTF. CDR3 in DNA: TGTGCCACCAGTGATCCCCTGGACAGGGGTGGTGGTTACACCTTC.